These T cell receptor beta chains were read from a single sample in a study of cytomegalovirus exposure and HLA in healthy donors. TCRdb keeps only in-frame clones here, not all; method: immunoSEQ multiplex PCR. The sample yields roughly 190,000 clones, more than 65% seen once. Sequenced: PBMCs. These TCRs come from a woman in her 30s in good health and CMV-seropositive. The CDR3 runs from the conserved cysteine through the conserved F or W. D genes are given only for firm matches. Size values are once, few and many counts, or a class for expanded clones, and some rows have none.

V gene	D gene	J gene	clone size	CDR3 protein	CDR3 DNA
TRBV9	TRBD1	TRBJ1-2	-	CASSAGDRGYGYTF	TGTGCCAGCAGCGCGGGGGACAGGGGATATGGCTACACCTTC
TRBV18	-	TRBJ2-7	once	CASSPPPGKSGEQYF	TGTGCCAGCTCACCACCCCCCGGGAAAAGCGGGGAGCAGTACTTC
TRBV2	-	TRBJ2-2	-	CASSARASNTGELFF	TGTGCCAGCAGTGCGCGTGCGTCGAACACCGGGGAGCTGTTTTTT
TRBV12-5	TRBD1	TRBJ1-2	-	CASAPEGQASGYTF	TGTGCTAGTGCCCCAGAGGGACAGGCGAGTGGCTACACCTTC
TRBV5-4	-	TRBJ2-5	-	CASRLLGDQETQYF	TGTGCCAGCAGACTATTAGGGGATCAAGAGACCCAGTACTTC
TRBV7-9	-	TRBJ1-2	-	CASASPTVNYGYTF	TGTGCCAGCGCATCCCCTACAGTCAACTATGGCTACACCTTC
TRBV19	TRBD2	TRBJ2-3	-	CASSIGTSGTDTQYF	TGTGCCAGTAGTATAGGGACTAGCGGCACAGATACGCAGTATTTT
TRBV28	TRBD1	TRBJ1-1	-	CASRGTGRFGTEAFF	TGTGCCAGCAGAGGGACAGGGAGATTTGGCACTGAAGCTTTCTTT
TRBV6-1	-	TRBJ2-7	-	CASRVEGYEQYF	TGTGCCAGCAGGGTAGAGGGCTACGAGCAGTACTTC
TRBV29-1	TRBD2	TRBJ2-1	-	CSVRLAAGREQFF	TGCAGCGTTAGGCTAGCGGCTGGGAGGGAGCAGTTCTTC
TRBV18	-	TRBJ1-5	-	CASSYGTHSNQPQHF	TGTGCCAGCTCGTACGGGACACATAGCAATCAGCCCCAGCATTTT
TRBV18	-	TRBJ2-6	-	CASSPGTIVLTF	TGTGCCAGCTCTCCGGGAACCATCGTCCTGACTTTC
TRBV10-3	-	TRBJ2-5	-	CAISEGGVGKTQYF	TGTGCCATCAGTGAAGGGGGGGTAGGGAAGACCCAGTACTTC
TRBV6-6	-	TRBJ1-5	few	CASRSPLFGEPQHF	TGTGCCAGCAGGTCCCCCCTCTTCGGTGAGCCCCAGCATTTT
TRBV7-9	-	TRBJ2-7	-	CASSPGGTGTYEQYF	TGTGCCAGCAGCCCAGGGGGGACGGGAACCTACGAGCAGTACTTC
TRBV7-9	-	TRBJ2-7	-	CASSLDEVSYEQYF	TGTGCCAGCAGCTTAGATGAGGTTTCCTACGAGCAGTACTTC
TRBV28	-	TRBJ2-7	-	CASSSIGGNAYEQYF	TGTGCCAGCAGTTCGATTGGGGGGAACGCCTACGAGCAGTACTTC
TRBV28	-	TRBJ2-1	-	CASSLLGGGFRGNEQFF	TGTGCCAGCAGTTTATTAGGGGGGGGTTTTCGTGGCAATGAGCAGTTCTTC
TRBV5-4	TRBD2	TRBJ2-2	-	CASSLARLAGAPGELFF	TGTGCCAGCAGCTTGGCACGGCTAGCGGGAGCTCCCGGGGAGCTGTTTTTT
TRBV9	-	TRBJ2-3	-	CASSPEGLFTDTQYF	TGTGCCAGCAGCCCCGAGGGACTTTTCACAGATACGCAGTATTTT
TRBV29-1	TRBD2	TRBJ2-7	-	CSVGGLALYEQYF	TGCAGCGTCGGGGGACTAGCGCTCTACGAGCAGTACTTC
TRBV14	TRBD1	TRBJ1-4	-	CASSQRTGAGEKLFF	TGTGCCAGCAGCCAAAGGACAGGCGCCGGTGAAAAACTGTTTTTT
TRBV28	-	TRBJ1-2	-	CASSLFVQDGYTF	TGTGCCAGCAGTTTATTTGTGCAGGATGGCTACACCTTC
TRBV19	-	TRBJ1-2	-	CASSIATGRYTF	TGTGCCAGTAGTATAGCTACAGGGCGCTACACCTTC
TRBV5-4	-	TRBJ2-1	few	CASSLGGTASYNEQFF	TGTGCCAGCAGCTTAGGAGGGACGGCGTCCTACAATGAGCAGTTCTTC
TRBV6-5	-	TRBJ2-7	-	CASSPREVDRYEQYF	TGTGCCAGCAGTCCCCGCGAGGTCGACCGCTACGAGCAGTACTTC
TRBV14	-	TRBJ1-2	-	CAGSPTGMGAHGYTF	TGTGCCGGCAGCCCTACCGGGATGGGGGCCCATGGCTACACCTTC
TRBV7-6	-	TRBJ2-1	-	CASSLGRNEQFF	TGTGCCAGCAGCTTAGGGCGGAATGAGCAGTTCTTC
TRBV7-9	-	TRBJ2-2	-	CASSLGSGRTGELFF	TGTGCCAGCAGCTTAGGGAGCGGGCGGACCGGGGAGCTGTTTTTT
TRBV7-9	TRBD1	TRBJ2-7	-	CASSRDRQGPHEQYF	TGTGCCAGCAGCAGAGACAGACAGGGTCCCCACGAGCAGTACTTC
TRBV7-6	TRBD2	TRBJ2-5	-	CASSLKAGGGVTQYF	TGTGCCAGCAGCTTAAAAGCGGGAGGAGGGGTGACCCAGTACTTC